What follows are 14 T cell receptor beta chains derived from one specimen sequenced in a study of blood T cell repertoires in COVID-19. Libraries were prepared by immunoSEQ multiplex PCR; TCRdb keeps only in-frame clonotypes and omits some of them. There are 150,000 to 200,000 clones in the sample; 65% to 90% occur only once, and approximately 8% lies in the top ten. The sequenced sample was peripheral blood. The receptors derive from a man aged 60-69 years with acute or convalescent COVID-19.

The chain couples TRBV19 to TRBJ2-2; D is undetermined. The CDR3 sequence is 16 residues long. V shed 5 bases and J shed 6 bases, with 19 bases lying between them. Per the germline V gene, CDR1 is LNHDA and CDR2 is SQIVND (reference sequence). This chain's CDR3 is CASSATKSSLPGELFF. CDR3 in DNA: TGTGCCAGTAGTGCCACTAAGTCTTCCCTCCCCGGGGAGCTGTTTTTT.

The genes are TRBV13 and TRBJ2-3, with a tentative D call TRBD2 (5 bases). Germline V gene lookup returns CDR1 PRHDT and CDR2 FYEKMQ (reference sequence). Trimming stripped 4 bases from V and 2 bases from J, with 16 bases between. This CDR3 is 16 amino acids long. The chain's CDR3 is CASSSLRAGITDTQYF. The CDR3 DNA reads TGTGCCAGCAGCTCCCTTAGGGCGGGTATCACAGATACGCAGTATTTT.

This chain connects TRBV28 to TRBJ2-2, with no clear D. Trimming removed 9 bases from V and 1 base from J, with 9 bases in between. Germline lookup yields CDR1 MDHEN and CDR2 SYDVKM. The CDR3 is 13 residues long. CDR3 sequence (DNA): TGTGCCAGTTCGTGGCAGAACACCGGGGAGCTGTTTTTT. Its translation is CASSWQNTGELFF.

The rearrangement links TRBV7-3 to TRBJ2-2; TRBD2 is a possible D gene (6 bases). V shed 1 base and J shed 4 bases, with 10 bases lying between them. Germline CDR1 is SGHTA and CDR2 is FQGTGA. There are 15 residues in the CDR3. The CDR3 nucleotides read TGTGCCAGCAGCTTAAGTAGGGACTCCACCGGGGAGCTGTTTTTT. It is translated as CASSLSRDSTGELFF. The whole variable domain, remainder taken from reference TRBV7-3 and TRBJ2-2, is GAGVSQTPSNKVTEKGKYVELRCDPISGHTALYWYRQSLGQGPEFLIYFQGTGAADDSGLPNDRFFAVRPEGSVSTLKIQRTERGDSAVYLCASSLSRDSTGELFFGEGSRLTVL.

The chain is built from TRBV18 and TRBJ1-2, with a tentative D call TRBD1 (5 bases). Between the trimmed V and J ends, which lost 5 bases and 14 bases, there was a span of 21 bases. The germline V gene encodes CDR1 KGHSH and CDR2 LQKENI. The CDR3 consists of 13 residues. The CDR3 DNA is TGTGCCAGCTCAGCCAACTCCGGGACTTATAATACCTTC. This gives the protein CASSANSGTYNTF. The full variable domain, its missing parts supplied by reference TRBV18 and TRBJ1-2, is NAGVMQNPRHLVRRRGQEARLRCSPMKGHSHVYWYRQLPEEGLKFMVYLQKENIIDESGMPKERFSAEFPKEGPSILRIQQVVRGDSAAYFCASSANSGTYNTFGSGTRLTVV.

V and J are TRBV6-5 and TRBJ1-2; weak D call: TRBD1 (6 bases). Trimming left V 7 bases short and J 2 bases short, with 20 bases between. Germline CDR1 and CDR2: MNHEY and SVGAGI. The CDR3 is 16 residues long. CDR3 coding DNA: TGTGCCAGCATTAACTCCAGGGGTCGGGTCAACTATGGCTACACCTTC. Protein sequence: CASINSRGRVNYGYTF.

This chain links TRBV18 with TRBJ2-7, with 7 bases that match TRBD1. The CDR3 covers 15 residues. CDR1 KGHSH and CDR2 LQKENI come from the germline V gene. Trimming removed 4 bases from V and 1 base from J; junction bases left unmatched: 7. The CDR3 coding sequence is TGTGCCAGCTCACGGGCCGAGACAGGGTCCTACGAGCAGTACTTC. Protein product: CASSRAETGSYEQYF.

The chain joins TRBV7-9 to TRBJ2-7, with 8 bases that match TRBD1. V lost 4 bases and J lost 4; bases outside the gene matches: 9. The CDR3 contains 15 residues. Germline V CDR1 and CDR2: SEHNR, FQNEAQ (reference sequence). This CDR3 reads CASSSVGTGRYEQYF. The CDR3 DNA sequence: TGTGCCAGCAGCTCCGTCGGGACAGGCCGATACGAGCAGTACTTC.

As concerns this clone: At the DNA level, this CDR3 is encoded by other sequences in the same sample as well. V is TRBV15 and J is TRBJ2-5; D is unclear. Looked up from germline, CDR1 is LNHNV and CDR2 is YYDKDF (reference sequence). CDR3 size: 12 residues. V lost 0 bases to trimming and J lost 5 bases, with 4 bases between them. For the CDR3, the DNA is TGTGCCACCAGCAGAGATCAGGAGACCCAGTACTTC. Translating gives CATSRDQETQYF.

The rearrangement uses TRBV19 and TRBJ2-1, with D maybe TRBD2 (7 bases). Germline values: CDR1 LNHDA, CDR2 SQIVND (reference sequence). The germline V and J ends were trimmed by 4 bases and 8 bases, with 12 bases remaining between them. The CDR3 is 13 amino acids. CDR3 residues: CASSTGGGDEQFF. The CDR3 DNA reads as TGTGCCAGTAGTACTGGCGGGGGCGATGAGCAGTTCTTC.

CDR3 coding DNA: TGTGCCAGCAGTTACCCGGCGAGGGTCGGACGCTATGGCTACACCTTC. This codes for CASSYPARVGRYGYTF. This chain joins TRBV6-6 and TRBJ1-2, with unresolved D. The ends were cut back, 2 bases at V and 4 bases at J, with 17 bases in the middle. Looked up from germline, CDR1 is MNHNY and CDR2 is SVGAGI (reference sequence). This CDR3 comprises 16 residues.

The V gene is TRBV5-1, the J gene TRBJ1-6; D not resolved. Germline CDR1 reads SGHRS; CDR2 reads YFSETQ. With 2 bases removed from V and 8 bases from J, the gap between germline ends came to 14 bases. This CDR3 spans 15 amino acids. The CDR3 DNA sequence: TGCGCCAGCAGCTTAGATGGGCGAAACGATTCACCCCTCCACTTT. It codes for CASSLDGRNDSPLHF.

The rearrangement uses TRBV29-1 and TRBJ2-3; TRBD2 is a possible D gene (5 bases). V lost 4 bases to trimming and J lost 7 bases, with 12 bases between them. In germline, CDR1 is SQVTM, CDR2 ANQGSEA. CDR3 size: 12 residues. CDR3 residues: CSVVEETHTQYF. As DNA, the CDR3 is TGCAGCGTTGTGGAGGAGACACATACGCAGTATTTT.

The chain has TRBV28 and TRBJ1-2; TRBD1 is a possible D gene (5 bases). The length of the CDR3 is 15 residues. The germline V and J ends were trimmed by 8 bases and 6 bases, with 22 bases remaining between them. The germline CDR1 and CDR2 sequences are MDHEN and SYDVKM. CDR3 sequence: CASSTGARVVDGYTF. The CDR3 DNA sequence: TGTGCCAGCTCTACTGGCGCCAGGGTTGTCGATGGCTACACCTTC.